The clone carrying this TCR beta chain occurred a few times. The TCRbeta library incorporated unique molecular identifiers. TCRdb redid the calling of the PCR reads with MiXCR, one entry per CDR3 protein. The table includes about 540,000 distinct CDR3 sequences, around 16% detected once. V shed 5 bases and J shed 4 bases, with 20 bases lying between them. This CDR3 comprises 16 residues. These data come from a study of T-cell reconstitution after alpha-beta-depleted transplantation in children. This TCR was recovered from a human donor who donated a stem cell graft to a child with acute lymphoblastic leukemia. The V call is TRBV12-3 or TRBV12-4, the J call TRBJ2-5; a possible D gene is TRBD1 (5 bases). Sample: PBMCs from the stem cell graft donor, taken from the stem cell graft. In DNA form, the CDR3 reads TGTGCCAGCAGTCCGACAGATTTGCAGGGCGGAGAGACCCAGTACTTC. Encoded protein: CASSPTDLQGGETQYF.